This T cell receptor (beta chain) was documented in a study of shared clonotypes between healthy human individuals. Turning to the study itself: With ages of 18 to 49, the donors were two women and three men.

The assay was immunoSEQ multiplex PCR, and TCRdb's table has in-frame clones only and misses some. The sample lists some 2.4 million clones, approximately 93% occurring once. With respect to this clone: Its antigen is currently unknown.

V lost 6 bases and J lost 4; bases outside the gene matches: 6. The germline CDR1 and CDR2 sequences are SNHLY and FYNNEI. This CDR3 is built from 15 residues. Whole-study findings and limits: Sampling involved blood alone; tissue repertoires likely differ. Rarefaction gave evidence that sorted-subset sequencing remained incomplete despite large depth. Donors were few, which limited the genetic and exposure-history diversity represented.

Material for sequencing was naive CD4+ T cells from PBMCs. The subset here: CD45RA+ positively selected. This receptor was obtained from a man in his late teens or twenties in good health. Some clones in this sample may be carry-over from other donors' samples. This chain connects TRBV2 to TRBJ2-7, with 13 nucleotides matching TRBD2. The CDR3 DNA reads as TGTGCCAGCAGGGCCGGACTAGCGGGAGCGTACGAGCAGTACTTC. This gives the protein CASRAGLAGAYEQYF.